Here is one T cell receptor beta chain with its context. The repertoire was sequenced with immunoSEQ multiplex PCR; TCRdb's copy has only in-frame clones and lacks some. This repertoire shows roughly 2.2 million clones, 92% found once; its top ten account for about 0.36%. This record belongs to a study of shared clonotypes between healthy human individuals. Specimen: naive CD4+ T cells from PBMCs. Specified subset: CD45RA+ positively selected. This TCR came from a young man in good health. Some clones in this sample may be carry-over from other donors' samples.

Here the CDR3 reads CASGSGTSTDTQYF. The CDR3 DNA is TGTGCCAGCGGGTCGGGGACTAGCACAGATACGCAGTATTTT. The chain uses TRBV5-4 and TRBJ2-3; D possibly corresponds to TRBD2 (6 bases). The germline V gene has CDR1 SGHNT and CDR2 YYREEE (reference sequence). The CDR3 spans 14 residues. The V and J ends lost 7 bases and 0 bases respectively, with 12 bases between them.